This TCR beta chain was captured by sequencing in a study of T cell responses to AZD1222 COVID-19 vaccine. The assay was immunoSEQ multiplex PCR, and TCRdb's table has in-frame clones only and misses some. The data hold under 150,000 clones, with 88% observed a single time. Germline V gene sequence: CDR1 SGHRS, CDR2 YFSETQ. Trimming removed 0 bases at V and 4 bases at J, with 9 bases between. The CDR3 loop spans 14 amino acids. The chain uses TRBV5-1 and TRBJ2-3; the D is unclear. The sample in question was peripheral blood, obtained on day 0 of MenACWY control vaccination. The sequence was obtained from an adult in good health. Written as DNA, the CDR3 is TGCGCCAGCAGCTTGGACGTGGTCCCAGATACGCAGTATTTT. Its protein product is CASSLDVVPDTQYF.